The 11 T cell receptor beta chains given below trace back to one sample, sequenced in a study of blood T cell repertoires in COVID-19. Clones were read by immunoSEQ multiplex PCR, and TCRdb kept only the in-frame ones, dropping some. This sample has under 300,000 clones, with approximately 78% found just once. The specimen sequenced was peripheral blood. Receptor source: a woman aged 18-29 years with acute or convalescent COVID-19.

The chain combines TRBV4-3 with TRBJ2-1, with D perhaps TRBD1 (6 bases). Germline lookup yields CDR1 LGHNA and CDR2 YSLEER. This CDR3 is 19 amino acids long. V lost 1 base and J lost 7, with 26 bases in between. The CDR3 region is CASSQAIGRGVTFSNEQFF. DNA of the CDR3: TGCGCCAGCAGCCAAGCTATTGGCAGGGGAGTTACATTTAGTAATGAGCAGTTCTTC.

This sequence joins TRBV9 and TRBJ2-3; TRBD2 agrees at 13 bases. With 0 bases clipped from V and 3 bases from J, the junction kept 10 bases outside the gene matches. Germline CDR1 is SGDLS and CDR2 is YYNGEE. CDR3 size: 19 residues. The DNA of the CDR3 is TGTGCCAGCAGCGTAGAAGAAGTTGGACTAGCGGGAGTAACAGATACGCAGTATTTT. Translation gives CASSVEEVGLAGVTDTQYF.

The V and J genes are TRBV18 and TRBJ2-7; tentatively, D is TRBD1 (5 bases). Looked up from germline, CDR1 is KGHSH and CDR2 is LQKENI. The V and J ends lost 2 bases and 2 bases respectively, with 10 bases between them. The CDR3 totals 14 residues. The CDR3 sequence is CASSPTRQTYEQYF. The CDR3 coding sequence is TGTGCCAGCTCACCAACGCGACAGACCTACGAGCAGTACTTC.

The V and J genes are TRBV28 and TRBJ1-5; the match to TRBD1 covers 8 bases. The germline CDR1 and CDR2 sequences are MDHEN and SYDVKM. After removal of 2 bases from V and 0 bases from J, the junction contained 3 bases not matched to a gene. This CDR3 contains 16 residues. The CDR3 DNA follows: TGTGCCAGCAGTTTAACGGGACAGGATAGCAATCAGCCCCAGCATTTT. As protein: CASSLTGQDSNQPQHF.

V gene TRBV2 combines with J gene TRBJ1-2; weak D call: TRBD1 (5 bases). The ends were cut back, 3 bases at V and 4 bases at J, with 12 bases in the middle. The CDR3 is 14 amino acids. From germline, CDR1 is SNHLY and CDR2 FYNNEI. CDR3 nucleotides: TGTGCCAGCAGTGAGGCTGACAGCGTCTATGGCTACACCTTC. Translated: CASSEADSVYGYTF.

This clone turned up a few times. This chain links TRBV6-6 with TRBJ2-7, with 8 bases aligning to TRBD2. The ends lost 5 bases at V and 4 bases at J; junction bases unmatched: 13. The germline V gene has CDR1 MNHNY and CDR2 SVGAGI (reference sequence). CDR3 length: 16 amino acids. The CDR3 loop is CASSPLPLPGGYEQYF. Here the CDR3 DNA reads TGTGCCAGCAGTCCCCTCCCCCTCCCGGGAGGGTACGAGCAGTACTTC.

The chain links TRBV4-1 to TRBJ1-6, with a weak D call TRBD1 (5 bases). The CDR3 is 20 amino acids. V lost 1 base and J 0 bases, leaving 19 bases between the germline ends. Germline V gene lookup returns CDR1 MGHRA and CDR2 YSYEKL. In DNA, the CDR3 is TGCGCCAGCAGCCAAGGGGTAAGACAGAGCGATCGCTCCTATAATTCACCCCTCCACTTT. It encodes CASSQGVRQSDRSYNSPLHF.

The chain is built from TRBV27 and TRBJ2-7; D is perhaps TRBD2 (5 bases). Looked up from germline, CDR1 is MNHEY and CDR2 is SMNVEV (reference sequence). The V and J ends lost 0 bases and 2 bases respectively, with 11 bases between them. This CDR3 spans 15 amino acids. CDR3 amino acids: CASSLSPGSTYEQYF. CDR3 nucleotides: TGTGCCAGCAGTTTATCACCGGGATCCACCTACGAGCAGTACTTC.

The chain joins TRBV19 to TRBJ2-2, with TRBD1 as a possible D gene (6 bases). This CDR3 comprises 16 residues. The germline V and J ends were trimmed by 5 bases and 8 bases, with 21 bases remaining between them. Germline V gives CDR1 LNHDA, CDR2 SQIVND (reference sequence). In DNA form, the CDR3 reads TGTGCCAGTAGTTCTCGCTTCGGGACAAGTCGTGGGGAGCTGTTTTTT. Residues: CASSSRFGTSRGELFF.

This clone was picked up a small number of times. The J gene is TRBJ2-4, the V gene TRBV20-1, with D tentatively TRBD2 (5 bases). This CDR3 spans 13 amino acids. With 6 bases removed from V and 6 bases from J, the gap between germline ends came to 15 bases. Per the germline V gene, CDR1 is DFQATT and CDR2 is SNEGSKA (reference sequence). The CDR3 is CSASGLASNIQYF. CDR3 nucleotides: TGCAGTGCAAGTGGCCTAGCTTCAAACATTCAGTACTTC.

The CDR3 DNA reads TGTGCCAGCAGTGTTGGGATGAGACAGGGCGTCCGGGAGCTGTTTTTT. Its protein product is CASSVGMRQGVRELFF. The chain carries TRBV25-1 and TRBJ2-2; 7 positions agree with TRBD1. The V gene end was trimmed by 4 bases and the J gene end by 9 bases; junction bases not matched to a gene: 14. Germline CDR1 and CDR2: MGHDK and SYGVNS. CDR3 length equals 16 residues.